This T cell receptor (beta chain) was documented in a study of cytomegalovirus exposure and HLA in healthy donors. Study-wide results and limits: Later analysis demonstrated an association between a missense DCLRE1C variant and TCR beta V- and J-gene trimming. Common viral pathogens seemed, in a later analysis, to connect with several of the most significant clusters.

Primers for the PCR totalled 60 Vbeta and 13 Jbeta. TCRdb's copy holds only in-frame clones and misses some; the assay was immunoSEQ multiplex PCR. The sample has around 200,000 clones, approximately 80% seen once. The CDR3 loop spans 14 amino acids. The V gene lost 4 bases and the J gene lost 3 bases, with 14 bases spanning the gap. As concerns this clone: The antigen is undetermined.

The sample taken for sequencing was PBMCs. This sequence joins TRBV5-3 and TRBJ2-7, with unresolved D. TRBV5-3 is recorded as an ORF, its role being uncertain. This clonotype originated in a man aged 50-60 years in good health and CMV-seronegative. The CDR3 spells CARSPPNRLYEQYF. As DNA, the CDR3 is TGTGCCAGAAGCCCCCCTAATCGCCTCTACGAGCAGTACTTC.